A single sample gave rise to the 27 T cell receptor beta chains below, sequenced in a study of cytomegalovirus exposure and HLA in healthy donors. PCR involved 60 Vbeta and 13 Jbeta primers. Method: immunoSEQ multiplex PCR; TCRdb's copy keeps in-frame clones and lacks some. The repertoire holds 40,000 to 55,000 clones, 60% to 75% seen once, with about 9.1% in the top ten. The sequencing input was PBMCs. These receptors all stem from a woman aged 50 to 60 in good health and CMV-seronegative.

CDR3 DNA sequence: TGTGCCAGCGCCGGGGGACTAGTCAGCACAGATACGCAGTATTTT. This translates into CASAGGLVSTDTQYF. V is TRBV7-9 and J is TRBJ2-3; TRBD2 aligns across 8 bases. The CDR3 runs 15 residues. With 8 bases clipped from V and 0 bases from J, the junction kept 7 bases outside the gene matches. Germline V gives CDR1 SEHNR, CDR2 FQNEAQ (reference sequence). The entire variable domain, with the rest obtained from reference TRBV7-9 and TRBJ2-3, is as follows: DTGVSQNPRHKITKRGQNVTFRCDPISEHNRLYWYRQTLGQGPEFLTYFQNEAQLEKSRLLSDRFSAERPKGSFSTLEIQRTEQGDSAMYLCASAGGLVSTDTQYFGPGTRLTVL.

The CDR3 loop reads CASSQMTSAQFF. For the CDR3, the DNA is TGTGCCAGCAGCCAAATGACTAGCGCACAGTTCTTC. The rearrangement uses TRBV14 and TRBJ2-1; TRBD2 matches 8 bases. The CDR3 consists of 12 residues. The V and J ends lost 2 bases and 13 bases, in that order; junction bases with no gene match: 4. Germline V gene lookup returns CDR1 SGHDN and CDR2 FVKESK.

The chain links TRBV6-1 to TRBJ1-3, with 7 bases lining up with TRBD1. Germline V CDR1 and CDR2: MNHNS, SASEGT. The V segment lost 7 bases and the J segment 2 bases; nucleotides outside the gene matches: 5. The CDR3 loop spans 14 amino acids. This CDR3 reads CASTRDRTGNTIYF. As DNA, the CDR3 is TGTGCCAGCACCCGGGACAGAACTGGAAACACCATATATTTT.

The sample holds one count of this clone. The rearrangement joins TRBV5-8 to TRBJ2-2, with TRBD1 matching over 8 bases. V shed 1 base, J shed 3 bases, and the junction held 8 bases outside the gene matches. Looked up from germline, CDR1 is SGHTS and CDR2 is YDEGEE. The CDR3 extends over 17 amino acids. The chain's CDR3 is CASSLYPGQGYTGELFF. In DNA, the CDR3 is TGTGCCAGCAGCTTGTATCCCGGACAGGGTTACACCGGGGAGCTGTTTTTT. The variable domain in full, with the rest retrieved from reference TRBV5-8 and TRBJ2-2, is EAGVTQSPTHLIKTRGQQATLRCSPISGHTSVYWYQQALGLGLQFLLWYDEGEERNRGNFPPRFSGRQFPNYSSELNVNALELEDSALYLCASSLYPGQGYTGELFFGEGSRLTVL.

The J gene is TRBJ1-6, the V gene TRBV30; D remains unclear. The CDR3 sequence is 16 residues long. Germline V lookup: CDR1 GTSNPN, CDR2 SVGIG (reference sequence). V lost 3 bases, J lost 0 bases, and 12 bases lay in between. This CDR3 reads CAWRPTQSSYNSPLHF. The DNA for the CDR3 is TGTGCCTGGAGGCCGACACAGAGCTCCTATAATTCACCCCTCCACTTT. The whole variable domain, remainder taken from reference TRBV30 and TRBJ1-6, is SQTIHQWPATLVQPVGSPLSLECTVEGTSNPNLYWYRQAAGRGLQLLFYSVGIGQISSEVPQNLSASRPQDRQFILSSKKLLLSDSGFYLCAWRPTQSSYNSPLHFGNGTRLTVT.

V usage is TRBV5-1 and J usage is TRBJ2-6; 7 bases map to TRBD1. The CDR3 spans 15 residues. Germline lookup yields CDR1 SGHRS and CDR2 YFSETQ. V was clipped by 3 bases and J by 2 bases; unmatched bases: 2. The CDR3 DNA is TGCGCCAGCAGCTCCCAGGGGGCTGGGGCCAACGTCCTGACTTTC. The encoded protein is CASSSQGAGANVLTF.

The chain joins TRBV6-5 to TRBJ2-3; 13 positions match TRBD2. This CDR3 has 13 residues. Germline lookup yields CDR1 MNHEY and CDR2 SVGAGI. CDR3 DNA: TGTGGAACTAGCGGGGGGGTCACAGATACGCAGTATTTT. Protein product: CGTSGGVTDTQYF.

The V gene is TRBV5-1, the J gene TRBJ1-2; a weak D match, TRBD1 (5 bases). Germline V gene lookup returns CDR1 SGHRS and CDR2 YFSETQ. V was shortened by 4 bases and J by 2 bases, with 12 bases between the two germline ends. The CDR3 is made up of 14 amino acids. The CDR3 region is CASSNQGGNYGYTF. CDR3 coding DNA: TGCGCCAGCAGCAACCAGGGAGGGAACTATGGCTACACCTTC.

J is TRBJ1-2 and V is TRBV25-1, with D perhaps matching TRBD1 (5 bases). Trimming removed 2 bases from V and 7 bases from J, with 14 bases in between. CDR3 length equals 14 residues. In germline, CDR1 is MGHDK, CDR2 SYGVNS. The CDR3 coding sequence is TGTGCCAGCAGTGAAGTTGCGCAGGGAGGTGGCTACACCTTC. This sequence encodes CASSEVAQGGGYTF.

The chain recombines TRBV10-3 with TRBJ2-3; 7 nucleotides line up with TRBD2. Per germline, CDR1 ENHRY and CDR2 SYGVKD. V gave up 6 bases and J gave up 2 bases; unmatched junction bases: 5. This CDR3 contains 14 residues. The CDR3 DNA is TGTGCCATCAGATCTAGCGGAACCACAGATACGCAGTATTTT. Protein sequence: CAIRSSGTTDTQYF.

The gene calls are TRBV7-8 and TRBJ2-7; 9 bases line up with TRBD1. Germline CDR1 SGHVS, CDR2 FQNEAQ. Trimming took 3 bases from V and 4 from J; bases not matched to a gene: 4. This CDR3 is built from 14 residues. The CDR3 DNA follows: TGTGCCAGCAGCTTGCCGGGACAGGGTTACGAGCAGTACTTC. It specifies CASSLPGQGYEQYF.

V and J are TRBV9 and TRBJ2-1, with 9 bases fitting TRBD2. The CDR3 length is 17 residues. Trimming took 0 bases from V and 5 from J; bases not matched to a gene: 9. CDR1 is SGDLS and CDR2 is YYNGEE in the germline V gene. CDR3 bases: TGTGCCAGCAGCGTAGGCCCGGGGGGGACTAGCAACAATGAGCAGTTCTTC. Protein: CASSVGPGGTSNNEQFF.

In this sample, this clone turned up once. The rearrangement links TRBV28 to TRBJ2-2, with 14 nucleotides matching TRBD2. Germline V gene data show CDR1 as MDHEN and CDR2 as SYDVKM. The CDR3 extends over 16 amino acids. V was clipped by 1 base and J by 9 bases; unmatched bases: 4. The DNA for the CDR3 is TGTGCCAGCAGTTTATACGGGACTAGCGGGAGCTGGGAGCTGTTTTTT. Translated: CASSLYGTSGSWELFF.

This clone was seen only a few times. The gene calls are TRBV2 and TRBJ2-5; 8 bases match TRBD2. CDR3 length: 13 amino acids. Germline CDR1 reads SNHLY; CDR2 reads FYNNEI. Trimming at V came to 8 bases and at J to 4 bases, leaving 6 bases not matched to a gene. The CDR3 nucleotides read TGTGCCAGCTGCCTACGGGGGGGAGAGACCCAGTACTTC. This gives the protein CASCLRGGETQYF.

This sequence joins TRBV18 and TRBJ2-5, with TRBD1 as a possible D gene (6 bases). The CDR3 has 15 amino acids. V gave up 2 bases and J gave up 4 bases, with 14 bases separating them. The V gene's germline CDR1 is KGHSH and CDR2 LQKENI. As DNA, the CDR3 is TGTGCCAGCTCACCAAGCAACAGGGTGGGAGAGACCCAGTACTTC. Translated: CASSPSNRVGETQYF.

The V gene is TRBV7-3, the J gene TRBJ1-2; no definite D call. The CDR3 extends over 15 amino acids. The V end lost 6 bases, the J end lost 0 bases, and 14 bases lay between the germline ends. Germline CDR1 reads SGHTA; CDR2 reads FQGTGA. The CDR3, as DNA: TGTGCCAGCAGATACTCAGGAACGTCTAACTATGGCTACACCTTC. It codes for CASRYSGTSNYGYTF.

The chain links TRBV10-3 to TRBJ2-3; 7 bases align to TRBD2. CDR3 length: 15 amino acids. Germline-derived CDR1 and CDR2 are ENHRY and SYGVKD. V was pared by 10 bases and J by 3 bases, with 13 bases of the junction left unmatched. In nucleotides, the CDR3 is TGTGCCACCTCCGAGGATAGCGGGCATACAGATACGCAGTATTTT. Residues: CATSEDSGHTDTQYF.

V is TRBV20-1 and J is TRBJ1-1, with D unresolved. Germline assignment: CDR1 DFQATT and CDR2 SNEGSKA (reference sequence). The CDR3 covers 11 residues. V was pared by 2 bases and J by 2 bases, with 3 bases between. The CDR3 DNA reads as TGCAGTGCTAGATCTAACACTGAAGCTTTCTTT. Protein sequence: CSARSNTEAFF.

The genes are TRBV7-9 and TRBJ2-1; 7 bases fit TRBD1. The ends lost 5 bases at V and 7 bases at J; junction bases unmatched: 11. There are 15 residues in the CDR3. CDR1 SEHNR and CDR2 FQNEAQ come from the germline V gene (reference sequence). The CDR3 nucleotides are TGTGCCAGCAGCCCAATAGGGGGACAGTTAAATGAGCAGTTCTTC. Protein product: CASSPIGGQLNEQFF.

This chain connects TRBV9 to TRBJ2-6; D may be TRBD1 (6 bases). The germline CDR1 and CDR2 sequences are SGDLS and YYNGEE. The CDR3 is made up of 15 amino acids. V was pared by 3 bases and J by 2 bases, with 9 bases between. DNA of the CDR3: TGTGCCAGCAGCGGAGGGGGTGCTGGGGCCAACGTCCTGACTTTC. Amino acids: CASSGGGAGANVLTF.

This clone came up once. This chain connects TRBV5-8 to TRBJ2-1; 9 bases agree with TRBD2. Losses at the gene ends were 4 bases for V and 4 bases for J; bases not matched to a gene: 3. This CDR3 comprises 14 residues. In germline, CDR1 is SGHTS, CDR2 YDEGEE. The CDR3 region has the DNA TGTGCCAGCAGCAAGCGGGGGGCTTACAATGAGCAGTTCTTC. As protein: CASSKRGAYNEQFF.

This clone has only a few counts. This rearrangement joins TRBV30 to TRBJ1-2; D is undetermined. The CDR3 sequence is 10 residues long. Germline loops: CDR1 GTSNPN, CDR2 SVGIG (reference sequence). Deletions cut 7 bases from V and 6 bases from J, with 9 bases between. As DNA, the CDR3 is TGTGCCTCTCTTAGAGATGGCTACACCTTC. It is translated as CASLRDGYTF.

V gene TRBV9 combines with J gene TRBJ2-7; maybe TRBD2 (5 bases). Germline CDR1 and CDR2: SGDLS and YYNGEE. The CDR3 contains 15 residues. V was clipped by 2 bases and J by 0 bases, with 12 bases between them. This CDR3 is CASSVNSVPSYEQYF. CDR3 DNA sequence: TGTGCCAGCAGCGTCAATAGCGTCCCCTCCTACGAGCAGTACTTC.

The chain employs TRBV4-1 and TRBJ2-3, with TRBD2 matching over 8 bases. Germline lookup yields CDR1 MGHRA and CDR2 YSYEKL. The CDR3 is 15 amino acids. Trimming removed 0 bases from V and 5 bases from J; junction bases left unmatched: 4. DNA for the CDR3: TGCGCCAGCAGCCAAGAAGACCGGGGGGGAGATACGCAGTATTTT. Its translation is CASSQEDRGGDTQYF.

This clone was detected only a few times. This chain connects TRBV30 to TRBJ1-2; 9 positions match TRBD1. The CDR3 totals 13 residues. Per germline, CDR1 GTSNPN and CDR2 SVGIG (reference sequence). This chain's CDR3 is CAQDSGTGSGYTF. Here the CDR3 DNA reads TGTGCGCAGGACTCCGGGACAGGGAGCGGCTACACCTTC.

CDR3: CASSLGQGLGGTEAFF. The CDR3 nucleotides are TGTGCCAGCAGCTTAGGACAGGGGCTGGGGGGCACTGAAGCTTTCTTT. This chain uses TRBV11-2 with TRBJ1-1; TRBD1 agrees at 8 bases. The CDR3 spans 16 residues. CDR1 and CDR2 (germline): SGHAT, FQNNGV. Trimming cost V 1 base and J 4 bases; bases outside gene matches: 8.

V usage is TRBV6-5 and J usage is TRBJ1-2; 8 nucleotides line up with TRBD1. The V gene's germline CDR1 is MNHEY and CDR2 SVGAGI. V lost 5 bases and J lost 4; bases outside the gene matches: 6. CDR3 length: 14 amino acids. CDR3 nucleotide sequence: TGTGCCAGCAGTCCCCCGGACAGGGCCTATGGCTACACCTTC. Translated: CASSPPDRAYGYTF.